This T cell receptor (beta chain) comes out of a study of beta chain features in type 1 diabetes (dated 2018 in TCRdb). With regard to the full study: No differences in mean age, gender distribution, total cell number or subset yield were found between patients and healthy donors. A total of 100 million to 110 million sorted cells were examined across all samples, and a strong correlation was observed between cell number per subset and RNA yield. The study compared TCRB repertoires of sorted circulating CD4+ T cell subsets between recently diagnosed type 1 diabetes patients and matched healthy donors. Whereas all 30 or so donors provided naive and central memory subsets, regulatory and stem cell-like memory subsets were isolated from just 8 patients and roughly 8 healthy donors.

The study at large found these results: In all four CD4+ subsets, TCRB CDR3 length was moderately but significantly shorter in type 1 diabetes patients. HLA sub-analyses involved small numbers of individuals, so any influence of HLA type on TCRB rearrangement remained unresolved. At VDJ recombination sites, patients with type 1 diabetes made fewer insertions and deleted more nucleotides, a pattern implying thymic rearrangement abnormalities. Sequencing cDNA rather than genomic DNA could over-represent highly expressing activated cells, although activation and CD3 levels did not differ between groups. PCR may preferentially amplify shorter templates, but because patient and control samples were amplified and corrected together, any resulting skew would affect both groups equally. Naive, central memory and regulatory TCRB repertoires appeared to be more similar among patients than among healthy donors.

Comments on this clone: It has no known antigen specificity. No much larger clone is present one base from it, and per-base qualities are unavailable.

Each donor gave one peripheral blood draw, approximately 120 mL on average, collected into heparinised tubes. Using a panel that included CD45RO, CCR7, CD25, CD127, CD95 and CD27, naive, central memory, regulatory and stem cell-like memory CD4+ T cells were sorted on a BD FACSAria II. All sorted populations exceeded 95% purity. PBMCs were separated immediately by Lymphoprep density gradient centrifugation and were stained directly, without being cultured. So that batch effects would be minimized, each experiment stained and sorted samples in pairs, pairing one healthy donor with one patient. The entire amount of isolated RNA was reverse transcribed using the High Capacity cDNA Reverse Transcription Kit, so the sequenced TCRB transcripts were expressed ones. Naive, central memory and regulatory T cell samples underwent deep immunoSEQ sequencing, averaging around 3.9 million total reads per sample. After sorted cells were lysed in RLT buffer, RNA was extracted with DNase-treated RNeasy Micro or Mini kits, with the choice depending on cell number. Each cell subset was processed separately to prevent cross-contamination, with patient and healthy donor samples processed together. The immunoSEQ multiplex PCR was used to amplify TCRB sequences from cDNA, yielding 87-bp fragments that span the CDR3 region. The amplicons were sequenced using the Illumina HiSeq platform. Under the source paper's analysis protocol: Synthetic template baselines were used to correct PCR bias computationally, reads within Hamming distance 2 were collapsed, and singletons that could not be merged were discarded. Reads were aligned against IMGT so that V, D and J genes, CDR3 length and insertions or deletions at six rearrangement sites could be assigned. Within each subset, clonotype counts were normalized to sorted cell number, after which true diversity and Gini coefficients were computed with the tcR R package. Repertoire sharing was quantified using the overlap coefficient calculated on TCRB nucleotide sequences. As a proxy for the pre-selection repertoire, out-of-frame TCRB sequences from naive cells were analyzed. TCRdb carries this immuneACCESS record with in-frame sequences only. Its versions omit some clonotypes, under half of them owing to an unresolved V gene in the studies checked, with the rest unexplained. V and J calls and clone size are those listed in that table; D and trimming were worked out from the DNA. In all, the sample holds about 270,000 clones, and roughly 13% of those were seen once. 0.026% of the sample lies in the top ten.

The junction carries 7 bases between V and J, which are trimmed by 0 bases and 1 base respectively. From cysteine to phenylalanine, the CDR3 is 14 amino acids long. Only the CDR3 part of the read is kept: 42 bases, read in frame from the first base. In the germline V gene, CDR1 corresponds to SGHAT and CDR2 to FQNNGV. Sequencing was carried out using naive CD4+ T cells from blood. This sample's cell subset or site label indicates: true naive CD4+ T cells. The chain is assembled from TRBV11-2 and TRBJ2-7; the D segment could be TRBD1, given 6 matching bases. The receptor was derived from a woman aged 40-49 years in good health. The nucleotides are TGTGCCAGCAGCTTAGACAGGGGTTCCTACGAGCAGTACTTC. It encodes CASSLDRGSYEQYF.